Detailed here is one T cell receptor (beta chain). This entry comes from a study of CD8+ T cells in alopecia areata. Germline lookup yields CDR1 LNHDA and CDR2 SQIVND (reference sequence). The CDR3 has 15 residues. Trimming took 3 bases from V and 6 from J, leaving 15 bases between them. The study team obtained lesional scalp punch biopsies and peripheral blood from alopecia areata patients. PBMCs provided sorted CD4+ and CD8+ T cells. RNA was extracted and reverse transcribed into cDNA as the sequencing template. Measured with immunoSEQ multiplex PCR; TCRdb has only the in-frame clones, and not every one. The sample consists of around 160,000 clones, approximately 87% of them appearing once.

This receptor was taken from a human donor with alopecia areata. The chain couples TRBV19 to TRBJ2-1; D is unresolved. The sequencing here drew on CD8+ T cells sorted from blood, taken at week 0. CDR3 sequence: CASSIPVTIGNEQFF. CDR3 in DNA: TGTGCCAGTAGTATCCCGGTTACAATCGGCAATGAGCAGTTCTTC.